The 18 T cell receptor beta chains in this list originate from one sample, sequenced in a study of shared clonotypes between healthy human individuals. Libraries were prepared by immunoSEQ multiplex PCR; TCRdb keeps only in-frame clonotypes and omits some of them. The sample lists 1,100,000 or so clones, more than 75% seen once, with under 0.65% in the top ten. The source material was memory CD4+ T cells from PBMCs. Subset in this sample: CD45RA-negative fraction. These receptors were collected from a man between 18 and 35 years old in good health. Some clones in this sample may be carry-over from other donors' samples.

The genes are TRBV10-3 and TRBJ2-2; D gene unclear. Per germline, CDR1 ENHRY and CDR2 SYGVKD. This CDR3 contains 14 residues. V was cut by 4 bases and J by 6 bases, with 12 bases left in between. The CDR3 loop reads CAISVSHPSGELFF. The CDR3 DNA is TGTGCCATCAGTGTCTCGCATCCCTCCGGGGAGCTGTTTTTT.

CDR3 protein: CASRGGTPFPAHEQYF. The CDR3 bases are TGTGCCAGCAGGGGTGGGACTCCCTTTCCCGCCCACGAGCAGTACTTC. This chain connects TRBV6-6 to TRBJ2-7, with a possible D match to TRBD2 (6 bases). This CDR3 region has 16 residues. V was clipped by 6 bases and J by 5 bases, with 23 bases between them. Per germline, CDR1 MNHNY and CDR2 SVGAGI (reference sequence).

This rearrangement joins TRBV4-1 to TRBJ1-3; D unclear. This CDR3 region has 15 residues. The germline CDR1 and CDR2 sequences are MGHRA and YSYEKL. The V end lost 1 base, the J end lost 2 bases, and 9 bases lay between the germline ends. This CDR3 reads CASSQGMATGNTIYF. The CDR3 coding sequence is TGCGCCAGCAGCCAAGGAATGGCGACTGGAAACACCATATATTTT.

Worth noting for this clone: At one of its ends the junction is not consistent with the germline gene, which may arise from a read error. CDR3 DNA sequence: TGTGCCTGGAGTCCTGGGACCCGACTTCTCTTT. It translates to CAWSPGTRLLF. This chain joins TRBV30 and TRBJ1-1; tentative D call: TRBD1 (5 bases). The CDR3 has 11 residues. Germline CDR1 reads GTSNPN; CDR2 reads SVGIG (reference sequence). Combining the CDR3 with reference TRBV30 and TRBJ1-1 gives the whole variable domain SQTIHQWPATLVQPVGSPLSLECTVEGTSNPNLYWYRQAAGRGLQLLFYSVGIGQISSEVPQNLSASRPQDRQFILSSKKLLLSDSGFYLCAWSPGTRLLFGQGTRLTVV.

V and J are TRBV7-2 and TRBJ2-3, with 10 bases identical to TRBD2. The CDR3 is made up of 13 amino acids. CDR1 SGHTA and CDR2 FQGNSA come from the germline V gene. V was clipped by 5 bases and J by 5 bases; unmatched bases: 1. The CDR3 region is CASSRTSGDTQYF. The CDR3 nucleotides are TGTGCCAGCAGCCGGACTAGCGGAGATACGCAGTATTTT.

The chain carries TRBV7-8 and TRBJ1-5, with 11 bases matching TRBD1. With 5 bases clipped from V and 3 bases from J, the junction kept 9 bases outside the gene matches. This CDR3 has 17 residues. In germline, CDR1 is SGHVS, CDR2 FQNEAQ. CDR3 loop: CASSPKGQGVNNQPQHF. The CDR3 bases are TGTGCCAGCAGCCCTAAGGGACAGGGGGTGAACAATCAGCCCCAGCATTTT. Filled out from reference TRBV7-8 and TRBJ1-5, the complete variable domain reads GAGVSQSPRYKVAKRGQDVALRCDPISGHVSLFWYQQALGQGPEFLTYFQNEAQLDKSGLPSDRFFAERPEGSVSTLKIQRTQQEDSAVYLCASSPKGQGVNNQPQHFGDGTRLSIL.

This clone was counted many times. This chain uses TRBV7-3 with TRBJ2-1; no reliable D call. Germline V gene sequence: CDR1 SGHTA, CDR2 FQGTGA. The CDR3 runs 13 residues. V lost 2 bases to trimming and J lost 6 bases, with 8 bases between them. For the CDR3, the DNA is TGTGCCAGCAGCTTACCCGGTGGCAATGAGCAGTTCTTC. The encoded protein is CASSLPGGNEQFF. The full variable domain, rest sourced from reference TRBV7-3 and TRBJ2-1, is GAGVSQTPSNKVTEKGKYVELRCDPISGHTALYWYRQSLGQGPEFLIYFQGTGAADDSGLPNDRFFAVRPEGSVSTLKIQRTERGDSAVYLCASSLPGGNEQFFGPGTRLTVL.

This clone was recorded once. The chain employs TRBV14 and TRBJ1-5, with a possible D match to TRBD1 (6 bases). The CDR3 spans 17 residues. Between the trimmed V and J ends, which lost 4 bases and 1 base, there was a span of 17 bases. Germline loops: CDR1 SGHDN, CDR2 FVKESK. CDR3 amino acids: CASSLKGGKGSNQPQHF. DNA for the CDR3: TGTGCCAGCAGCCTTAAAGGGGGTAAGGGAAGCAATCAGCCCCAGCATTTT.

V usage is TRBV28 and J usage is TRBJ1-1, with 7 bases matching TRBD1. Trimming took 2 bases from V and 2 from J; bases not matched to a gene: 5. Germline values: CDR1 MDHEN, CDR2 SYDVKM. The CDR3 extends over 15 amino acids. This chain's CDR3 is CASSLEGTANTEAFF. The CDR3 DNA reads as TGTGCCAGCAGTTTAGAAGGGACAGCCAACACTGAAGCTTTCTTT. Combining the CDR3 with reference TRBV28 and TRBJ1-1 gives the whole variable domain DVKVTQSSRYLVKRTGEKVFLECVQDMDHENMFWYRQDPGLGLRLIYFSYDVKMKEKGDIPEGYSVSREKKERFSLILESASTNQTSMYLCASSLEGTANTEAFFGQGTRLTVV.

This chain joins TRBV6-6 and TRBJ1-5, with 7 bases aligning to TRBD1. V was clipped by 6 bases and J by 3 bases; unmatched bases: 2. The CDR3 has 13 residues. The germline V gene has CDR1 MNHNY and CDR2 SVGAGI (reference sequence). The CDR3 spells CASRTGVNQPQHF. The DNA for the CDR3 is TGTGCCAGCAGAACAGGGGTCAATCAGCCCCAGCATTTT.

The genes are TRBV14 and TRBJ2-1; 9 bases agree with TRBD2. Germline V gene lookup returns CDR1 SGHDN and CDR2 FVKESK. The ends lost 2 bases at V and 4 bases at J; junction bases unmatched: 3. This CDR3 is built from 15 residues. The CDR3 sequence: CASSQISGRYNEQFF. CDR3 nucleotide sequence: TGTGCCAGCAGCCAAATTAGCGGGAGATACAATGAGCAGTTCTTC.

This clone has just one count. This chain links TRBV2 with TRBJ2-1; 7 bases match TRBD2. This CDR3 spans 15 amino acids. With 6 bases clipped from V and 0 bases from J, the junction kept 5 bases outside the gene matches. Per germline, CDR1 SNHLY and CDR2 FYNNEI. CDR3 residues: CASRWGGSSYNEQFF. CDR3 coding DNA: TGTGCCAGCAGGTGGGGCGGGAGCTCCTACAATGAGCAGTTCTTC.

This clone was seen a few times. The chain couples TRBV28 to TRBJ2-5; TRBD2 matches at 11 bases. Looked up from germline, CDR1 is MDHEN and CDR2 is SYDVKM. This CDR3 comprises 15 residues. V gave up 4 bases and J gave up 4 bases; unmatched junction bases: 5. The CDR3 DNA follows: TGTGCCAGCAGTTGGGTAGCGGGAGGGAGAGAGACCCAGTACTTC. Translated: CASSWVAGGRETQYF.

Note on this clone: Other DNA sequences of this sample code for an identical CDR3. The rearrangement joins TRBV2 to TRBJ2-5; D gene uncertain. Germline CDR1 and CDR2: SNHLY and FYNNEI. The CDR3 totals 12 residues. Trimming stripped 4 bases from V and 5 bases from J, with 8 bases between. As DNA, the CDR3 is TGTGCCAGCAGTGGGGGTAGGGAGACCCAGTACTTC. Its protein product is CASSGGRETQYF. Full variable domain (rest looked up from reference TRBV2 and TRBJ2-5): EPEVTQTPSHQVTQMGQEVILRCVPISNHLYFYWYRQILGQKVEFLVSFYNNEISEKSEIFDDQFSVERPDGSNFTLKIRSTKLEDSAMYFCASSGGRETQYFGPGTRLLVL.

Written as DNA, the CDR3 is TGTGCCAGTAGTATAGTAGACAAGGGGTATAATGAGCAGTTCTTC. Its protein is CASSIVDKGYNEQFF. The chain is built from TRBV19 and TRBJ2-1; TRBD1 might be the D (5 bases). The CDR3 has 15 amino acids. CDR1 is LNHDA and CDR2 is SQIVND in the germline V gene (reference sequence). V was trimmed by 1 base and J by 7 bases, leaving 14 bases between them.

Only one count was recorded for this clone. This chain connects TRBV7-2 to TRBJ1-2; D remains ambiguous. V was clipped by 3 bases and J by 7 bases, with 15 bases between them. Germline loops: CDR1 SGHTA, CDR2 FQGNSA. The CDR3 consists of 14 residues. The CDR3 spells CASSLTLNLGGYTF. The CDR3 DNA follows: TGTGCCAGCAGCTTGACGCTAAATTTGGGTGGCTACACCTTC.

The chain recombines TRBV2 with TRBJ1-5; D unresolved. The CDR3 extends over 13 amino acids. Per germline, CDR1 SNHLY and CDR2 FYNNEI. Trimming shortened V by 7 bases and J by 4 bases, and 11 bases separated the two germline ends. The CDR3 region is CASNSQRNQPQHF. For the CDR3, the DNA is TGTGCCAGCAACTCGCAGAGAAATCAGCCCCAGCATTTT. Looking up the rest from reference TRBV2 and TRBJ1-5 gives the full variable domain: EPEVTQTPSHQVTQMGQEVILRCVPISNHLYFYWYRQILGQKVEFLVSFYNNEISEKSEIFDDQFSVERPDGSNFTLKIRSTKLEDSAMYFCASNSQRNQPQHFGDGTRLSIL.

The chain is built from TRBV5-8 and TRBJ1-5; no definite D call. CDR3 length: 15 residues. V lost 7 bases and J lost 3, with 17 bases in between. Looked up from germline, CDR1 is SGHTS and CDR2 is YDEGEE. Here the CDR3 DNA reads TGTGCCAGCGAGCGGGTGTCAATCAACAATCAGCCCCAGCATTTT. It yields the protein CASERVSINNQPQHF.